This TCR beta chain was identified in a study of cytomegalovirus exposure and HLA in healthy donors. PCR employed 60 Vbeta and 13 Jbeta primers. Per the study methods: Unique TCR beta chains numbered about 79 million in a later analysis, with around 10 million shared. Sequencing used immunoSEQ multiplex PCR; TCRdb keeps in-frame clones, though not all of them. V and J calls and clone size are copied from that table; D and trimming were computed from the DNA. The sample lists roughly 200,000 clones; around 87% were seen once. This clone showed up just once. Its antigen remains unknown. Broader study findings: Accounts indicate the classifier identified cytomegalovirus status with strong specificity and sensitivity.

Sequencing used PBMCs. The clonotype comes from a young man in good health and CMV-seronegative.

CDR3 nucleotide sequence: TGTGCCAGCAGTCGACTAGCGGGGGCCCTTAGGGAGCAGTACTTC. Its protein is CASSRLAGALREQYF. The chain employs TRBV27 and TRBJ2-7; 12 bases are shared with TRBD2. CDR1 and CDR2 (germline): MNHEY, SMNVEV (reference sequence). V shed 5 bases, J shed 7 bases, and the junction held 9 bases outside the gene matches. The length of the CDR3 is 15 residues.